These 26 T cell receptor beta chains share one sample of origin, sequenced in a study of blood T cell repertoires in COVID-19. Data came from immunoSEQ multiplex PCR; TCRdb stores just in-frame clones and leaves some out. In the table there are approximately 72,000 clones, roughly 85% of which are singletons. Sequenced: peripheral blood. The receptors shown here come from a man between 50 and 59 years old with acute or convalescent COVID-19.

The chain couples TRBV5-4 to TRBJ1-1, with a weak D call TRBD1 (6 bases). This CDR3 is built from 12 residues. Trimming took 1 base from V and 11 from J, leaving 12 bases between them. CDR1 and CDR2 (germline): SGHNT, YYREEE (reference sequence). DNA for the CDR3: TGTGCCAGCAGCTTGTCGCAGGGGTGGGCTTTCTTT. This translates into CASSLSQGWAFF.

The J gene is TRBJ1-1, the V gene TRBV29-1; 7 bases match TRBD1. Per germline, CDR1 SQVTM and CDR2 ANQGSEA. CDR3 length: 13 amino acids. Germline trimming cut 4 bases from V and 0 bases from J; bases unmatched to any gene: 2. CDR3 sequence reads: CSVGGQMNTEAFF. CDR3 bases: TGCAGCGTTGGGGGACAGATGAACACTGAAGCTTTCTTT.

This chain connects TRBV27 to TRBJ2-2; 9 positions match TRBD2. With V trimmed by 5 bases and J by 3 bases, 1 base remained unmatched. Per germline, CDR1 MNHEY and CDR2 SMNVEV (reference sequence). This CDR3 has 14 amino acids. The CDR3 loop reads CASSVAGDTGELFF. The CDR3 coding sequence is TGTGCCAGCAGTGTAGCGGGGGACACCGGGGAGCTGTTTTTT.

The chain is built from TRBV7-2 and TRBJ2-7; maybe TRBD2 (5 bases). Germline V gene lookup returns CDR1 SGHTA and CDR2 FQGNSA. The CDR3 has 15 amino acids. Trimming removed 1 base at V and 5 bases at J, with 15 bases between. CDR3 sequence: CASSLDPGLNDEQYV. The CDR3 nucleotides are TGTGCCAGCAGCTTAGATCCCGGACTCAACGACGAGCAGTACGTC.

CDR3 sequence reads: CASSLSSGETDTQYF. The CDR3 region has the DNA TGTGCCAGCAGCTTGTCTAGCGGGGAGACAGATACGCAGTATTTT. The chain carries TRBV5-4 and TRBJ2-3; 9 bases match TRBD2. CDR1 and CDR2 from the germline V gene are SGHNT and YYREEE (reference sequence). The CDR3 totals 15 residues. Losses at the gene ends were 1 base for V and 3 bases for J; bases not matched to a gene: 3. Full variable domain (remainder filled in from reference TRBV5-4 and TRBJ2-3): ETGVTQSPTHLIKTRGQQVTLRCSSQSGHNTVSWYQQALGQGPQFIFQYYREEENGRGNFPPRFSGLQFPNYSSELNVNALELDDSALYLCASSLSSGETDTQYFGPGTRLTVL.

This clone was seen only once. The V gene is TRBV6-2 or TRBV6-3, the J gene TRBJ2-5, with D unresolved. The CDR3 consists of 15 residues. V gave up 5 bases and J gave up 5 bases, with 18 bases separating them. The germline V gene has CDR1 MNHEY and CDR2 SVGEGT. The CDR3 DNA reads as TGTGCCAGCAGTAATAGCCCCTCGCCCTGGGAGACCCAGTACTTC. It translates to CASSNSPSPWETQYF.

This clone appeared once. This sequence joins TRBV19 and TRBJ1-2; the match to TRBD1 covers 9 bases. The germline V gene has CDR1 LNHDA and CDR2 SQIVND (reference sequence). J was trimmed by 3 bases and V by 7 bases; bases with no gene match: 12. This CDR3 contains 16 residues. CDR3 in DNA: TGTGCCAGTACCCTCGGACAGGGGTTTGTTGACTATGGCTACACCTTC. Protein sequence: CASTLGQGFVDYGYTF. Complete variable domain (other parts from reference TRBV19 and TRBJ1-2): DGGITQSPKYLFRKEGQNVTLSCEQNLNHDAMYWYRQDPGQGLRLIYYSQIVNDFQKGDIAEGYSVSREKKESFPLTVTSAQKNPTAFYLCASTLGQGFVDYGYTFGSGTRLTVV.

The rearrangement uses TRBV30 and TRBJ1-2; TRBD1 matches at 11 bases. There are 14 residues in the CDR3. V lost 3 bases, J lost 8 bases, and 8 bases stayed unmatched. In germline, CDR1 is GTSNPN, CDR2 SVGIG (reference sequence). In DNA, the CDR3 is TGTGCCTGGAGAAGGACAGGGGGCGAAAAGGGCTACACCTTC. It yields the protein CAWRRTGGEKGYTF.

The chain joins TRBV4-2 to TRBJ2-4; maybe TRBD2 (6 bases). V lost 2 bases and J lost 0, with 20 bases in between. CDR3 size: 19 residues. From germline, CDR1 is LGHNA and CDR2 YNFKEQ. For the CDR3, the DNA is TGTGCCAGCAGCCAATCAAAAGGATCGGGGGAGCGAGCCAAAAACATTCAGTACTTC. Translating gives CASSQSKGSGERAKNIQYF.

This clone was observed a single time. The chain links TRBV11-2 to TRBJ2-2, with 9 bases lining up with TRBD1. This CDR3 is built from 16 residues. CDR1 and CDR2 (germline): SGHAT, FQNNGV. The V and J ends lost 4 bases and 6 bases, in that order; junction bases with no gene match: 9. The CDR3 DNA reads TGTGCCAGCAGCTCCCCGGGACAGGGTGGCGCCGGGGAGCTGTTTTTT. Protein product: CASSSPGQGGAGELFF.

The rearrangement joins TRBV18 to TRBJ1-1; D gene unclear. Trimming removed 3 bases from V and 6 bases from J, with 11 bases in between. The CDR3 is 13 residues long. Germline V CDR1 and CDR2: KGHSH, LQKENI. CDR3 sequence reads: CASSPGGNAEAFF. In DNA, the CDR3 is TGTGCCAGCTCACCCGGCGGTAACGCTGAAGCTTTCTTT.

This clone was observed once. J is TRBJ2-1 and V is TRBV19; 8 bases match TRBD2. The CDR3 runs 15 residues. The J segment lost 7 bases and the V segment lost 4 bases, leaving 9 bases of the junction unmatched. CDR1 and CDR2 from the germline V gene are LNHDA and SQIVND (reference sequence). The CDR3: CASSTGTRIFNEQFF. For the CDR3, the DNA is TGTGCCAGTAGTACAGGGACTAGGATCTTTAATGAGCAGTTCTTC.

J is TRBJ1-3 and V is TRBV27; D is uncertain. The CDR3 has 13 residues. Germline CDR1 MNHEY, CDR2 SMNVEV (reference sequence). V shed 6 bases and J shed 0 bases, with 6 bases lying between them. The CDR3 DNA follows: TGTGCCAGCAGGGCGGCCTCTGGAAACACCATATATTTT. This sequence encodes CASRAASGNTIYF.

J is TRBJ2-3 and V is TRBV27; D may be TRBD2 (7 bases). Germline V lookup: CDR1 MNHEY, CDR2 SMNVEV (reference sequence). With 3 bases removed from V and 5 bases from J, the gap between germline ends came to 15 bases. This CDR3 has 15 amino acids. The CDR3 region is CASSFEGGREDTQYF. Written as DNA, the CDR3 is TGTGCCAGCAGTTTCGAGGGGGGGCGTGAAGATACGCAGTATTTT.

The CDR3 coding sequence is TGTGCCAGCAGCTTAGCAGGGCAGGGGGCGCCTAAGGCAGATACGCAGTATTTT. As protein: CASSLAGQGAPKADTQYF. The chain links TRBV7-2 to TRBJ2-3; 8 bases map to TRBD1. Trimming at V came to 0 bases and at J to 4 bases, leaving 12 bases not matched to a gene. CDR1 and CDR2 from the germline V gene are SGHTA and FQGNSA. The CDR3 has 18 residues. Full variable domain (missing parts from reference TRBV7-2 and TRBJ2-3): GAGVSQSPSNKVTEKGKDVELRCDPISGHTALYWYRQSLGQGLEFLIYFQGNSAPDKSGLPSDRFSAERTGGSVSTLTIQRTQQEDSAVYLCASSLAGQGAPKADTQYFGPGTRLTVL.

The chain recombines TRBV9 with TRBJ2-2; unclear D gene. The CDR3 consists of 19 residues. Deletions cut 3 bases from V and 1 base from J, with 22 bases between. CDR1 is SGDLS, CDR2 YYNGEE, per germline. The CDR3 DNA reads TGTGCCAGCAGCGCCCCCCGTGGCGGCGGCTATCAGAACACCGGGGAGCTGTTTTTT. Protein product: CASSAPRGGGYQNTGELFF.

V and J are TRBV29-1 and TRBJ2-2, with TRBD2 matching over 9 bases. Per germline, CDR1 SQVTM and CDR2 ANQGSEA. The V segment lost 0 bases and the J segment 0 bases; nucleotides outside the gene matches: 2. The CDR3 is 16 residues long. The CDR3: CSVEDSGGANTGELFF. CDR3 nucleotides: TGCAGCGTTGAAGATAGCGGGGGTGCGAACACCGGGGAGCTGTTTTTT.

The rearrangement uses TRBV6-1 and TRBJ1-2; 11 bases fit TRBD1. This CDR3 spans 16 amino acids. Trimming at V came to 0 bases and at J to 8 bases, leaving 8 bases not matched to a gene. Germline-derived CDR1 and CDR2 are MNHNS and SASEGT. The CDR3 loop is CASSEAIMGQGEGYTF. The CDR3, as DNA: TGTGCCAGCAGTGAAGCGATTATGGGACAGGGGGAGGGCTACACCTTC.

This clone was counted between two and nine times. The J gene is TRBJ1-1, the V gene TRBV10-2; D is possibly TRBD1 (6 bases). Trimming left V 3 bases short and J 1 base short, with 15 bases between. CDR1 and CDR2 from the germline V gene are WSHSY and SAAADI. This CDR3 has 16 residues. CDR3 sequence: CASSDPRPTGNTEAFF. The CDR3, as DNA: TGCGCCAGCAGTGACCCCCGACCGACAGGGAACACTGAAGCTTTCTTT.

This chain joins TRBV11-2 and TRBJ1-1; perhaps TRBD1 as D (6 bases). The length of the CDR3 is 14 residues. Germline assignment: CDR1 SGHAT and CDR2 FQNNGV. Between the trimmed V and J ends, which lost 0 bases and 3 bases, there was a span of 8 bases. CDR3 in DNA: TGTGCCAGCAGCTTAGACAGGGGAGACACTGAAGCTTTCTTT. Its translation is CASSLDRGDTEAFF.

This chain links TRBV7-3 with TRBJ2-2, with 9 bases aligning to TRBD1. J lost 7 bases, V lost 5 bases, and 8 bases had no gene match. Germline V lookup: CDR1 SGHTA, CDR2 FQGTGA. This CDR3 comprises 15 residues. Written as DNA, the CDR3 is TGTGCCAGCAGCCCCGAGACAGGGGGTAGCGGGGAGCTGTTTTTT. Residues: CASSPETGGSGELFF.

V usage is TRBV7-3 and J usage is TRBJ1-5; tentative D call: TRBD1 (5 bases). This CDR3 is 19 amino acids long. Germline V gene data show CDR1 as SGHTA and CDR2 as FQGTGA. V was trimmed by 1 base and J by 0 bases, leaving 19 bases between them. This CDR3 is CASSLRWTKGNYSNQPQHF. Here the CDR3 DNA reads TGTGCCAGCAGCTTAAGGTGGACCAAGGGGAATTATAGCAATCAGCCCCAGCATTTT.

Concerning this clone: Other nucleotide sequences from this sample produce the same CDR3. V and J are TRBV2 and TRBJ1-6; D is unresolved. This CDR3 has 14 residues. Trimming took off 0 bases at V and 7 bases at J, with 7 bases between the two ends. Germline-derived CDR1 and CDR2 are SNHLY and FYNNEI. CDR3 loop: CASSEARLNSPLHF. DNA for the CDR3: TGTGCCAGCAGTGAAGCGCGGCTAAATTCACCCCTCCACTTT.

The rearrangement uses TRBV6-5 and TRBJ2-2; D possibly corresponds to TRBD1 (5 bases). Trimming cost V 10 bases and J 0 bases, with 9 bases left between them. From germline, CDR1 is MNHEY and CDR2 SVGAGI. The CDR3 runs 13 residues. The CDR3 DNA is TGTGCCACCAGACAGTCGAACACCGGGGAGCTGTTTTTT. As protein: CATRQSNTGELFF.

The chain carries TRBV6-6 and TRBJ2-3; D may be TRBD1 (6 bases). This CDR3 spans 15 amino acids. The V end was cut by 2 bases, the J end by 0 bases, with 9 bases between. Germline V gene data show CDR1 as MNHNY and CDR2 as SVGAGI (reference sequence). CDR3 sequence (DNA): TGTGCCAGCAGTTACCCTGGGACAAGCACAGATACGCAGTATTTT. Amino acid sequence: CASSYPGTSTDTQYF.

The V and J genes are TRBV3-1 (or the pseudogene TRBV3-2) and TRBJ1-2, with D tentatively TRBD1 (6 bases). This CDR3 region has 14 residues. Germline assignment: CDR1 LGHDT and CDR2 YNNKEL (reference sequence). Trimming shortened V by 6 bases and J by 3 bases, and 14 bases separated the two germline ends. CDR3 sequence reads: CASSPTWTDYGYTF. The CDR3 bases are TGTGCCAGCAGTCCGACCTGGACAGACTATGGCTACACCTTC.